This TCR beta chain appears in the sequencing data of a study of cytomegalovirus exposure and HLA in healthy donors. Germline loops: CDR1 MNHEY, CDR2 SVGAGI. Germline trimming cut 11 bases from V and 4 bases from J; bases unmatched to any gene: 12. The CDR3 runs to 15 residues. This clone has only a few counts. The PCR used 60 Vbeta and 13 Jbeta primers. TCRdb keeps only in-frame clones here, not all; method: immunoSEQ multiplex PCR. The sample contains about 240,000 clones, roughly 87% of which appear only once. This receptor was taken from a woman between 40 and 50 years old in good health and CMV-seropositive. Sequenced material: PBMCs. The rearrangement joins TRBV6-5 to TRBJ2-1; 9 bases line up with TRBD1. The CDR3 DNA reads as TGTGCCGTCCGGAGGGAGGGACAGGGATACAATGAGCAGTTCTTC. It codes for CAVRREGQGYNEQFF.